The 19 T cell receptor beta chains presented below share a single source sample, sequenced in a study of early T cells in non-severe SARS-CoV-2 infection (dated by TCRdb to about 2021). Library preparation employed 5' RACE. The reads were generated on a NextSeq 500. Using fastp trimming at Q25 and MiXCR clonotype assembly, TCRdb reanalyzed the public sequencing data and kept in-frame beta chains. Under each unique CDR3 protein, matching rows form one entry showing the most common genes and DNA. The sample contains roughly 61,000 distinct CDR3 sequences, approximately 9.3% of them found a single time. The top ten clonotypes cover roughly 8% of the sample. Sequenced sample: whole blood. These receptors were taken from an adult who was a healthcare worker with PCR-confirmed SARS-CoV-2 infection or an uninfected control (not recorded which).

This clonotype appeared many times. The J gene is TRBJ2-1, the V gene TRBV12-3 or TRBV12-4; D is possibly TRBD2 (6 bases). The CDR3 is 15 residues long. V lost 6 bases to trimming and J lost 3 bases, with 15 bases between them. CDR3 sequence reads: CASRYDGGLYNEQFF. CDR3 nucleotide sequence: TGTGCCAGCAGGTATGACGGGGGTCTCTACAATGAGCAGTTCTTC.

This clonotype has more than one count but fewer than ten. J is TRBJ2-7 and V is TRBV27; 8 nucleotides match TRBD1. Trimming cost V 8 bases and J 2 bases; bases outside gene matches: 8. Germline-derived CDR1 and CDR2 are MNHEY and SMNVEV (reference sequence). The CDR3 runs 14 residues. This CDR3 reads CASSAWTGTYEQYF. CDR3 in DNA: TGTGCCAGCTCAGCCTGGACAGGGACCTACGAGCAGTACTTC.

This clonotype has ten or more counts. The rearrangement uses TRBV6-2 or TRBV6-3 and TRBJ2-1, with 10 nucleotides matching TRBD2. Trimming cost V 4 bases and J 4 bases; bases outside gene matches: 7. The CDR3 is 16 amino acids. Germline CDR1 reads MNHEY; CDR2 reads SVGEGT. The DNA for the CDR3 is TGTGCCAGCAGTTCCCCTAGCGGGAGAGGTTACAATGAGCAGTTCTTC. Amino acid sequence: CASSSPSGRGYNEQFF.

The genes are TRBV6-6 and TRBJ2-2, with D perhaps TRBD1 (5 bases). Germline V gene data show CDR1 as MNHNY and CDR2 as SVGAGI (reference sequence). This CDR3 region has 15 residues. The V end was cut by 2 bases, the J end by 0 bases, with 7 bases between. The CDR3 DNA sequence: TGTGCCAGCAGTTACCGGACACCGAACACCGGGGAGCTGTTTTTT. Translating gives CASSYRTPNTGELFF.

The sample holds many counts of this clonotype. The J gene is TRBJ2-1, the V gene TRBV12-3 or TRBV12-4, with TRBD2 matching 10 bases. CDR3 length: 15 residues. Trimming cost V 2 bases and J 8 bases; bases outside gene matches: 6. This chain's CDR3 is CASSLKAGGLHEQFF. The CDR3, as DNA: TGTGCCAGCAGTTTAAAAGCGGGAGGGCTTCATGAGCAGTTCTTC.

The chain employs TRBV7-2 and TRBJ2-5; D is possibly TRBD2 (5 bases). Germline CDR1 and CDR2: SGHTA and FQGNSA. The V and J ends lost 2 bases and 5 bases respectively, with 15 bases between them. The CDR3 runs to 15 residues. The CDR3 region has the DNA TGTGCCAGCAGCTTATGGGAAGACACGGGGGAGACCCAGTACTTC. Translated: CASSLWEDTGETQYF.

This clonotype was observed a few times. V gene TRBV12-3 or TRBV12-4 combines with J gene TRBJ2-3, with D perhaps matching TRBD2 (5 bases). V was trimmed by 6 bases and J by 8 bases, leaving 21 bases between them. CDR3 length equals 15 residues. CDR3 residues: CASRPGLNTDGTQYF. For the CDR3, the DNA is TGTGCCAGCAGACCAGGACTCAACACAGATGGTACGCAGTATTTT.

J is TRBJ2-1 and V is TRBV28; D not resolved. CDR3 length: 11 residues. V was trimmed by 3 bases and J by 14 bases, leaving 11 bases between them. Germline CDR1 reads MDHEN; CDR2 reads SYDVKM. CDR3 sequence: CASSFFGPEFF. In nucleotides, the CDR3 is TGTGCCAGCAGTTTCTTTGGCCCTGAGTTCTTC.

This clonotype occurred many times. The chain combines TRBV7-2 with TRBJ2-3; TRBD2 aligns across 9 bases. The V gene end was trimmed by 2 bases and the J gene end by 4 bases; junction bases not matched to a gene: 10. Per the germline V gene, CDR1 is SGHTA and CDR2 is FQGNSA. The CDR3 is 17 amino acids. The CDR3 region has the DNA TGTGCCAGCAGCTTAAATAGGCTAGCGGGATTGCCAGATACGCAGTATTTT. It encodes CASSLNRLAGLPDTQYF. The whole variable domain, remainder taken from reference TRBV7-2 and TRBJ2-3, is GAGVSQSPSNKVTEKGKDVELRCDPISGHTALYWYRQSLGQGLEFLIYFQGNSAPDKSGLPSDRFSAERTGGSVSTLTIQRTQQEDSAVYLCASSLNRLAGLPDTQYFGPGTRLTVL.

This clonotype was seen at least ten times. V and J are TRBV4-3 and TRBJ2-3; 8 positions agree with TRBD2. Germline V gives CDR1 LGHNA, CDR2 YSLEER. This CDR3 has 17 residues. The V gene end was trimmed by 1 base and the J gene end by 6 bases; junction bases not matched to a gene: 12. The CDR3 spells CASSQGSGSGSRDTQYF. In DNA, the CDR3 is TGCGCCAGCAGCCAAGGGTCCGGGAGCGGGAGCCGCGATACGCAGTATTTT.

The chain combines TRBV20-1 with TRBJ2-4; D uncertain. The CDR3 is made up of 15 amino acids. Germline CDR1 DFQATT, CDR2 SNEGSKA (reference sequence). V lost 6 bases to trimming and J lost 1 base, with 16 bases between them. The CDR3 is CSAERTLAAKNIQYF. CDR3 bases: TGCAGTGCGGAACGGACCTTGGCCGCCAAAAACATTCAGTACTTC.

Many counts were recorded for this clonotype. The chain is built from TRBV12-3 or TRBV12-4 and TRBJ2-7; TRBD2 matches 7 bases. This CDR3 is built from 15 residues. The trim removed 1 base at V and 0 bases at J, leaving 3 bases unmatched. CDR3 loop: CASSLDGGSSYEQYF. As DNA, the CDR3 is TGTGCCAGCAGTTTAGATGGCGGGAGCTCCTACGAGCAGTACTTC.

The CDR3 region has the DNA TGTGCCAGCAGCGTTTACAGGGGAACAACTAATGAAAAACTGTTTTTT. It yields the protein CASSVYRGTTNEKLFF. The chain joins TRBV9 to TRBJ1-4, with 7 positions matching TRBD1. This CDR3 is built from 16 residues. Germline V gene lookup returns CDR1 SGDLS and CDR2 YYNGEE. Germline trimming cut 2 bases from V and 0 bases from J; bases unmatched to any gene: 4. The entire variable domain, with the rest obtained from reference TRBV9 and TRBJ1-4, is as follows: DSGVTQTPKHLITATGQRVTLRCSPRSGDLSVYWYQQSLDQGLQFLIQYYNGEERAKGNILERFSAQQFPDLHSELNLSSLELGDSALYFCASSVYRGTTNEKLFFGSGTQLSVL.

At least ten counts were recorded for this clonotype. The V call is TRBV6-2 or TRBV6-3, the J call TRBJ2-3; no reliable D call. The CDR3 has 16 residues. V shed 0 bases and J shed 0 bases, with 10 bases lying between them. Germline CDR1 reads MNHEY; CDR2 reads SVGEGT. CDR3: CASSYSKRLSTDTQYF. The CDR3 DNA reads as TGTGCCAGCAGTTACTCGAAGAGACTTAGCACAGATACGCAGTATTTT.

This clonotype has ten or more counts. The gene calls are TRBV12-3 or TRBV12-4 and TRBJ1-1, with D possibly TRBD1 on 6 matching bases. The CDR3 runs to 15 residues. Trimming removed 4 bases from V and 1 base from J, with 13 bases in between. The CDR3 loop is CASSSPKQGNTEAFF. In nucleotides, the CDR3 is TGTGCCAGCAGTTCACCTAAACAGGGGAACACTGAAGCTTTCTTT.

This clonotype was observed a handful of times. The chain recombines TRBV7-6 with TRBJ2-7; TRBD2 matches 11 bases. This CDR3 spans 16 amino acids. In germline, CDR1 is SGHVS, CDR2 FNYEAQ. V lost 1 base, J lost 2 bases, and 4 bases stayed unmatched. CDR3 amino acids: CASSLDGTSGTYEQYF. The CDR3 bases are TGTGCCAGCAGCTTAGACGGGACTAGCGGAACCTACGAGCAGTACTTC.

This clonotype appeared a few times. This sequence joins TRBV5-1 and TRBJ1-1; D may be TRBD1 (5 bases). The CDR3 is 15 amino acids. The germline V gene has CDR1 SGHRS and CDR2 YFSETQ. The V and J ends lost 2 bases and 5 bases respectively, with 16 bases between them. The CDR3 protein is CASSFGTTKSTEAFF. Written as DNA, the CDR3 is TGCGCCAGCAGCTTTGGGACCACAAAATCGACTGAAGCTTTCTTT.

This clonotype was counted a few times. The V gene is TRBV6-1, the J gene TRBJ1-2; 7 bases are a match to TRBD1. Germline V gene sequence: CDR1 MNHNS, CDR2 SASEGT. The CDR3 runs to 16 residues. Trimming took 2 bases from V and 8 from J; bases not matched to a gene: 14. CDR3 in amino acids: CASSERKANRGSGYTF. Written as DNA, the CDR3 is TGTGCCAGCAGTGAACGGAAGGCTAACAGGGGAAGCGGCTACACCTTC.

This clonotype came up many times. V and J are TRBV7-9 and TRBJ1-2, with 10 bases that match TRBD1. From germline, CDR1 is SEHNR and CDR2 FQNEAQ (reference sequence). Trimming cost V 5 bases and J 6 bases; bases outside gene matches: 9. The CDR3 is 15 residues long. The CDR3 protein is CASSPVGQGSDGYTF. The DNA of the CDR3 is TGTGCCAGCAGCCCGGTGGGACAGGGGTCCGATGGCTACACCTTC.